The clone carrying this TCR beta chain came up once. In the naive CD8 group, cells lacked CD45RO and were positively selected for CCR7, so terminally differentiated effector memory CD45RA+ cells were left out. Data came from immunoSEQ multiplex PCR; TCRdb stores just in-frame clones and leaves some out. The sample holds 2 million to 2.5 million clones; under 95% are singletons and the top ten take around 1.7%. These data originate in a study of shared clonotypes between healthy human individuals. Trimming removed 2 bases at V and 7 bases at J, with 8 bases between. Germline V CDR1 and CDR2: MNHNS, SASEGT. The CDR3 is made up of 13 amino acids.

V gene TRBV6-1 combines with J gene TRBJ2-2; D ambiguous. This sequence was found in a man younger than 35 in good health. Some clones in this sample may be carry-over from other donors' samples. The sample taken for sequencing was naive CD8+ T cells from PBMCs. The CDR3 nucleotides are TGTGCCAGCAGTGAACCCCTGAGCGGGGAGCTGTTTTTT. Translating gives CASSEPLSGELFF.